One T cell receptor (beta chain) is described in this entry. The data are from a study of shared clonotypes between healthy human individuals. This CDR3 is 17 amino acids long. The V gene lost 5 bases and the J gene lost 2 bases, with 20 bases spanning the gap. The germline V gene has CDR1 SEHNR and CDR2 FQNEAQ (reference sequence). Clones were read by immunoSEQ multiplex PCR, and TCRdb kept only the in-frame ones, dropping some. This table holds fewer than 1.6 million clones, approximately 98.5% found once. This chain uses TRBV7-9 with TRBJ2-3; tentative D call: TRBD1 (5 bases). The clonotype originates from a man aged 30 to 39 in good health. The sequenced sample consisted of naive CD4+ T cells sorted from blood. The subset is: CD45RA+ positively selected. CDR3 DNA: TGTGCCAGCAGCCCCGGTCTAACCGGACATAACACAGATACGCAGTATTTT. It is translated as CASSPGLTGHNTDTQYF.